A selection of T cell receptor beta chains follows, all from one sample in a study of blood T cells in healthy people across ages. TCRdb reprocessed the 5' RACE reads with MiXCR, giving one entry per CDR3 protein. The data show 650,000 or so distinct CDR3 sequences, roughly half seen once. Sequences were obtained from blood. The receptors originated from a woman at least 80 years old in good health. Each CDR3 is given with its conserved first and last residue. A D gene is named only where the DNA matches it firmly. Size is omitted from some rows. Given values are once, few, many or a class for expanded clones.

>TRBD1|TRBV7-2|many|TRBJ2-1
TGTGCCAGCAGCTTTTGGACAGGCCCCTACAATGAGCAGTTCTTC
CASSFWTGPYNEQFF
>NA|TRBV4-3|NA|TRBJ1-4
TGCGCCAGCAGCCAAGTTCAACGGGGAGCAACTAATGAAAAACTGTTTTTT
CASSQVQRGATNEKLFF
>NA|TRBV4-2|NA|TRBJ2-1
TGTGCCAGCAGCCAAGTCGGTGAAGAGCAGTTCTTC
CASSQVGEEQFF
>NA|TRBV28|NA|TRBJ2-5
TGTGCCAGCAGTCCGGTGGACGGGCAGAGAAGGCCGTACTTC
CASSPVDGQRRPYF
>TRBD1|TRBV28|NA|TRBJ2-1
TGTGCCAGCAGGGAAGGGGGCAGGGGGTACAATGAGCAGTTCTTC
CASREGGRGYNEQFF
>NA|TRBV5-1|many|TRBJ2-3
TGCGCCAGCACCTTTAACTCAGATACGCAGTATTTT
CASTFNSDTQYF
>TRBD2|TRBV6-4|NA|TRBJ2-3
TGTGCCAGCAGTGACTCGGGGGGGAAGGGAACAGATACGCAGTATTTT
CASSDSGGKGTDTQYF
>TRBD1|TRBV2|NA|TRBJ1-2
TGTGCCAGCAGGCCCAGGGGGTATGGCTACACCTTC
CASRPRGYGYTF
>NA|TRBV11-1|NA|TRBJ2-1
TGTGCCAGCAGCCTTACCGCCGCCAGGGTCTACTCCACCCAACTATACAATGAGCAGTTCTTC
CASSLTAARVYSTQLYNEQFF
>NA|TRBV4-2|NA|TRBJ2-7
TGTGCCAGCAGCCATCCAGGGGGGCTAGCGATGGCCGAGCAGTACTTC
CASSHPGGLAMAEQYF
>NA|TRBV3-1|NA|TRBJ2-7
TGTGCCGGCAGCCAAGATTACTACGAGCAGTACTTC
CAGSQDYYEQYF
>NA|TRBV9|NA|TRBJ2-7
TGTGCCAGCAGCCCCCGCTGGGACGTAGCCTCCTACGAGCAGTACTTC
CASSPRWDVASYEQYF
>NA|TRBV18|NA|TRBJ2-6
TGTGCCAGCTCACCACTCGGGGTCACTGGGGCCAACGTCCTGACTTTC
CASSPLGVTGANVLTF
>TRBD1|TRBV6-6|NA|TRBJ1-2
TGTGCCAGCAGTTACGGGACAGATAACTATGGCTACACCTTC
CASSYGTDNYGYTF
>NA|TRBV7-3|many|TRBJ1-1
TGTGCCAGCAGCCCCGAGGGGGGAATCACTGAAGCTTTCTTT
CASSPEGGITEAFF
>NA|TRBV7-7|NA|TRBJ2-1
TGTGCTAGCAGCTCAAACAGCGCCCCAAACAATGAGCGGTTCTTC
CASSSNSAPNNERFF
>TRBD1|TRBV4-1|NA|TRBJ2-3
TGCGCCAGCAGCCCCCGGGACAGGGACACAGATACGCAGTATTTT
CASSPRDRDTDTQYF
>TRBD2|TRBV20-1|many|TRBJ2-1
TGCAGTGCTACCCTACCGGGACTAGAGCAGTTCTTC
CSATLPGLEQFF
>NA|TRBV5-1|many|TRBJ2-4
TGCGCCAGCAGCTTGCTGACAGGATGGGGCAAAAACATTCAGTACTTC
CASSLLTGWGKNIQYF
>TRBD2|TRBV29-1|NA|TRBJ2-1
TGCAGCAGTGATCGGGGGACTAGCGGGCCCAATGAGCAGTTCTTC
CSSDRGTSGPNEQFF
>NA|TRBV20-1|NA|TRBJ2-5
TGCAGTGCTAGAGCGAGCAGGGGTAGAGGTGTGGAGACCCAGTACTTC
CSARASRGRGVETQYF
>NA|TRBV10-3|NA|TRBJ2-3
TGTGCCATCAGTGAAGGGGGGTCCCGCACAGATACGCAGTATTTT
CAISEGGSRTDTQYF
>TRBD1|TRBV29-1|once|TRBJ2-1
TGCAGCGCAGGACAGGGGATCGGCAATGAGCAGTTCTTC
CSAGQGIGNEQFF
>NA|TRBV5-6|NA|TRBJ2-7
TGTGCCAGCAGCTTGCTCGGGACACCCTTCGAGCAGTACTTC
CASSLLGTPFEQYF
>NA|TRBV5-6|NA|TRBJ2-1
TGTGCCAGCAGCTTGGCCTCCAGGCCCTCGAGCTCCTACAATGAGCAGTTCTTC
CASSLASRPSSSYNEQFF
>NA|TRBV2|NA|TRBJ2-2
TGTGCCAGCAGTGTAATCAGGGAGGCCGGGGAGCTGTTTTTT
CASSVIREAGELFF
>NA|TRBV27|many|TRBJ2-3
TGTGCCAGCAGTTTTGCCCAGAGCACAGATACGCAGTATTTT
CASSFAQSTDTQYF
>TRBD1|TRBV10-3|NA|TRBJ1-1
TGTGCCATCAGTTCGGACAGGGCATCGGTTGAAGCTTTCTTT
CAISSDRASVEAFF
>NA|TRBV25-1|NA|TRBJ2-1
TGTGCCAGCAGTGAACGGCAAGGAACCCTCCATGAGCAGTTCTTC
CASSERQGTLHEQFF
>NA|TRBV5-1|many|TRBJ2-4
TGCGCCAGCAGCTTGTTGAAAGGGATAGAAAACATTCAGTACTTC
CASSLLKGIENIQYF
>NA|TRBV28|NA|TRBJ2-7
TGTGCCAGCTCTGAAACAGAGACAGCCTACTACGAGCAGTACTTC
CASSETETAYYEQYF
>TRBD1|TRBV20-1|NA|TRBJ2-4
TGCAGTGCTGTACAGGGGGCTTCTTCCAAAAACATTCAGTACTTC
CSAVQGASSKNIQYF
>NA|TRBV5-1|NA|TRBJ2-1
TGCGCCAGCAGCTCAGGGGAAAGCTACAATGAGCAGTTCTTC
CASSSGESYNEQFF
>TRBD2|TRBV5-1|many|TRBJ2-5
TGCGCCAGCAGGCTACGGACTAGCGGGAGGGCCGTGGAGACCCAGTACTTC
CASRLRTSGRAVETQYF
>TRBD1|TRBV28|many|TRBJ1-5
TGTGCCAGCAGTTTAGGGACAGGGGGTCAGCCCCAGCATTTT
CASSLGTGGQPQHF
>TRBD2|TRBV20-1|NA|TRBJ2-1
TGCAGTGCTAGAGATCCGAGGACTAGCGGGTACAATGAGCAGTTCTTC
CSARDPRTSGYNEQFF
>TRBD1|TRBV20-1|few|TRBJ1-2
TGCAGTGCTAGAGATTTTAGGACAGGGGAATCTGGCTACACCTTC
CSARDFRTGESGYTF
>NA|TRBV6-4|few|TRBJ2-1
TGTGCCAGCAGTGACTCCGGGGCTTCCTACAATGAGCAGTTCTTC
CASSDSGASYNEQFF
>TRBD1|TRBV20-1|few|TRBJ2-2
TGCAGTGCCAGAGAACAGGGGGGCACCGGGGAGCTGTTTTTT
CSAREQGGTGELFF
>NA|TRBV25-1|NA|TRBJ2-7
TGTGCCAGCAGTGAATATGTAGGTGTCGAGGACGCCTACGAGCAGTACTTC
CASSEYVGVEDAYEQYF
>NA|TRBV27|NA|TRBJ1-4
TGTGCCAGCAGTTTCCCGGGACTAGGGAAACTGTTTTTT
CASSFPGLGKLFF
>NA|TRBV29-1|NA|TRBJ2-7
TGCAGCGTTGTCGTAAGAGGTATAACCTCCGAGCAGTACTTC
CSVVVRGITSEQYF
>NA|TRBV4-2|NA|TRBJ1-2
TGTGCCAGCAGCCAAGAACGCTTCGGGGAGGAGTATGGCTACACCTTC
CASSQERFGEEYGYTF
>TRBD2|TRBV6-5|many|TRBJ2-3
TGTGCCAGCAGACCGGGGGGTTTCACAGATACGCAGTATTTT
CASRPGGFTDTQYF
>NA|TRBV2|NA|TRBJ1-2
TGTGCCAGCAATCCGGGGGAGGGCTATGGCTACACCTTC
CASNPGEGYGYTF
>TRBD1|TRBV24-1|NA|TRBJ2-1
TGTGCCACCAGGGGAACAGGGGGCAATGAGCAGTTCTTC
CATRGTGGNEQFF
>NA|TRBV10-3|NA|TRBJ2-5
TGTGCCATCAGTGGTACAGCGGGAGAGACCCAGTACTTC
CAISGTAGETQYF
>NA|TRBV7-2|once|TRBJ1-1
TGTGCCAGCAGCCCAACTGTTAGCAGGGTGAACACTGAAGCTTTCTTT
CASSPTVSRVNTEAFF
>NA|TRBV29-1|NA|TRBJ2-1
TGCAGCGTTGTGGCGTACTCCTACAATGAGCAGTTCTTC
CSVVAYSYNEQFF
>NA|TRBV20-1|NA|TRBJ2-4
TGCAGTGGGCTGGGGCAGGTGGGAAACATTCAGTACTTC
CSGLGQVGNIQYF
>NA|TRBV29-1|NA|TRBJ1-1
TGCAGCGTGGCACATTTTGACCGGGGAGCTTTCTTT
CSVAHFDRGAFF
>TRBD2|TRBV2|NA|TRBJ2-2
TGTGCCAGCAGTGAGACTAGCGGGGGTCTACCCGGGGAGCTGTTTTTT
CASSETSGGLPGELFF
>NA|TRBV5-1|NA|TRBJ2-2
TGCGCCAGCAGCTCCTCGGACAGAAACACCGGGGAGCTGTTTTTT
CASSSSDRNTGELFF
>TRBD1|TRBV12-3/TRBV12-4|NA|TRBJ1-2
TGTGCCAGCAGTCCCCGCGGACAGGCCTATGGCTACACCTTC
CASSPRGQAYGYTF
>NA|TRBV5-1|NA|TRBJ1-4
TGCGCCAGCAGCTCTAGTGCAACTAATGAAAAACTGTTTTTT
CASSSSATNEKLFF
>NA|TRBV7-3|many|TRBJ2-1
TGTGCCAGCAGCCCGTATTCAGACGCGAGCTCCTACAATGAGCAGTTCTTC
CASSPYSDASSYNEQFF
>TRBD1|TRBV24-1|NA|TRBJ2-1
TGTGCCACCAGTCAACAGGGGTACCATGAGCAGTTCTTC
CATSQQGYHEQFF
>NA|TRBV11-1|NA|TRBJ1-2
TGTGCCAGCAGCTTCGCCGGGTATGGCTACACCTTC
CASSFAGYGYTF